This entry lists 9 T cell receptor beta chains sequenced from one sample in a study of control samples from healthy donors and cancer patients. Using immunoSEQ multiplex PCR, the repertoire was profiled, and TCRdb retains in-frame clones only, with some absent. The sample has roughly 140,000 clones; over 90% are singletons. Sequencing was performed on blood. All receptors come from a man aged 50 to 60 in good health.

CDR3 DNA: TGTGCCAGCGAAAAGGGACAGTCGGGGTCAGATACGCAGTATTTT. It specifies CASEKGQSGSDTQYF. The rearrangement links TRBV6-5 to TRBJ2-3; TRBD1 matches 7 bases. The V and J ends lost 8 bases and 4 bases, in that order; junction bases with no gene match: 12. The CDR3 spans 15 residues. Germline V CDR1 and CDR2: MNHEY, SVGAGI.

This chain links TRBV5-5 with TRBJ2-4; 7 bases map to TRBD1. Germline-derived CDR1 and CDR2 are SGHKS and YYEKEE (reference sequence). V lost 2 bases and J lost 7; bases outside the gene matches: 15. CDR3 length: 17 residues. The CDR3 nucleotides read TGTGCCAGCAGCTTATACTCACCGGGACAGCGGAAGAACATTCAGTACTTC. This sequence encodes CASSLYSPGQRKNIQYF.

Note on this clone: Other DNA sequences from this sample encode an identical CDR3 as well. The rearrangement links TRBV3-1 (or the pseudogene TRBV3-2) to TRBJ2-3; 9 positions agree with TRBD2. In germline, CDR1 is LGHDT, CDR2 YNNKEL (reference sequence). The junction had 4 bases not matched to a gene; V was cut back by 6 bases and J by 0 bases. The CDR3 is 15 residues long. The CDR3 sequence is CASRLTSGSTDTQYF. In DNA, the CDR3 is TGTGCCAGCAGACTTACTAGCGGGAGCACAGATACGCAGTATTTT.

Here the CDR3 DNA reads TGTGCCAGCAGCCCCGGGGACCTCTACGAGCAGTACTTC. This encodes CASSPGDLYEQYF. This chain joins TRBV5-5 and TRBJ2-7, with D perhaps matching TRBD1 or TRBD2 (5 bases each). Germline assignment: CDR1 SGHKS and CDR2 YYEKEE (reference sequence). The ends were cut back, 4 bases at V and 3 bases at J, with 11 bases in the middle. This CDR3 has 13 residues. Using reference TRBV5-5 and TRBJ2-7 for the parts outside the CDR3, the full variable domain is DAGVTQSPTHLIKTRGQQVTLRCSPISGHKSVSWYQQVLGQGPQFIFQYYEKEERGRGNFPDRFSARQFPNYSSELNVNALLLGDSALYLCASSPGDLYEQYFGPGTRLTVT.

This rearrangement joins TRBV9 to TRBJ1-2; D gene uncertain. The V gene's germline CDR1 is SGDLS and CDR2 YYNGEE. The CDR3 is made up of 13 amino acids. Trimming took 4 bases from V and 4 from J, leaving 11 bases between them. The CDR3 here is CASSSGSSYGYTF. CDR3 bases: TGTGCCAGCAGCAGCGGGAGCTCCTATGGCTACACCTTC.

This clone showed up just once. The rearrangement uses TRBV28 and TRBJ1-3; TRBD1 matches at 7 bases. The CDR3 extends over 15 amino acids. Looked up from germline, CDR1 is MDHEN and CDR2 is SYDVKM. V shed 3 bases, J shed 0 bases, and the junction held 2 bases outside the gene matches. CDR3 in DNA: TGTGCCAGCAGTTTGGGGACAGCCTCTGGAAACACCATATATTTT. Translating it yields CASSLGTASGNTIYF.

The chain joins TRBV5-6 to TRBJ2-2; TRBD1 or TRBD2 may be the D gene (5 bases each). CDR3 size: 17 residues. Germline assignment: CDR1 SGHDT and CDR2 YYEEEE. Between the trimmed V and J ends, which lost 0 bases and 0 bases, there was a span of 12 bases. CDR3 in amino acids: CASSLGWGTANTGELFF. CDR3 DNA: TGTGCCAGCAGCTTGGGGTGGGGGACGGCGAACACCGGGGAGCTGTTTTTT.

The J gene is TRBJ2-7, the V gene TRBV28; 12 nucleotides agree with TRBD2. The trim removed 3 bases at V and 6 bases at J, leaving 3 bases unmatched. The CDR3 extends over 14 amino acids. Per germline, CDR1 MDHEN and CDR2 SYDVKM. The CDR3 here is CASSLTSGSGEQYF. The DNA for the CDR3 is TGTGCCAGCAGTTTGACTAGCGGGAGTGGCGAGCAGTACTTC.

This chain connects TRBV9 to TRBJ1-2; D call uncertain. The CDR3 has 13 residues. The ends were cut back, 0 bases at V and 2 bases at J, with 5 bases in the middle. Germline V CDR1 and CDR2: SGDLS, YYNGEE. CDR3 protein: CASSVEQNYGYTF. In nucleotides, the CDR3 is TGTGCCAGCAGCGTAGAACAGAACTATGGCTACACCTTC.